The following is a T cell receptor (beta chain) sequence with its context. Its antigen remains unidentified. The CDR3 loop spans 13 amino acids. V shed 3 bases and J shed 4 bases, with 9 bases lying between them. The germline V gene encodes CDR1 LNHDA and CDR2 SQIVND (reference sequence). The data are from a study of shared clonotypes between healthy human individuals. The overall study: Each donor's CD8 memory used one plate, CD8 naive two, each CD4 subset three. Study results and limitations: At large depth, rarefaction still showed sorted-subset sequencing to be incomplete.

This was a deep-level run. An approximately 220 ng quantity of DNA, 32,000 or so T cell genomes, went into the sorted-subset replicate PCRs. Only in-frame clones appear in the TCRdb table, and some are missing; sequencing was by immunoSEQ multiplex PCR. This table holds more than 2 million clones, 90% to 96% found once. This chain uses TRBV19 with TRBJ1-2; D is undetermined. This TCR was recovered from a man younger than 35 in good health. Material for sequencing was naive CD4+ T cells sorted from blood. The subset was: CD45RA+ positively selected. Here the CDR3 DNA reads TGTGCCAGTAGTATGAGTGGTAGCTATGGCTACACCTTC. The encoded protein is CASSMSGSYGYTF.